The rows below give T cell receptor beta chains drawn from one sample of a study of T cells expressing NK-cell markers. TCRdb re-analyzed the 5' RACE reads; it lists each CDR3 protein once, without DNA. This sample's table has 200,000 to 300,000 distinct CDR3 sequences. Sequenced: blood T cells: a sorted CD56 or NKG2C T cell subset, CD4+ or CD8+ T cells, or bulk PBMC T cells (not recorded which). The receptors stem from a woman aged 18 to 75 in good health. The CDR3 runs from the conserved cysteine through the conserved F or W. The order of the fields is V gene, CDR3 length, J gene, CDR3 protein.

v_call: TRBV12-3/TRBV12-4; cdr3_length: 14; j_call: TRBJ1-4; cdr3_aa: CASTLGRINEKLFF
v_call: TRBV27; cdr3_length: 13; j_call: TRBJ2-7; cdr3_aa: CASARPPTYEQYF
v_call: TRBV20-1; cdr3_length: 14; j_call: TRBJ2-1; cdr3_aa: CSARAGTGSAEQFF
v_call: TRBV18; cdr3_length: 16; j_call: TRBJ2-6; cdr3_aa: CASSPPGYSGANVLTF
v_call: TRBV5-1; cdr3_length: 14; j_call: TRBJ2-2; cdr3_aa: CASWSGAVGGELFF
v_call: TRBV10-3; cdr3_length: 15; j_call: TRBJ2-1; cdr3_aa: CAIRMTSVRPNEQFF
v_call: TRBV20-1; cdr3_length: 13; j_call: TRBJ1-2; cdr3_aa: CSAQGDSNYGYTF
v_call: TRBV10-3; cdr3_length: 15; j_call: TRBJ2-5; cdr3_aa: CAISDRGSYWETQYF
v_call: TRBV20-1; cdr3_length: 14; j_call: TRBJ2-1; cdr3_aa: CSAPSGGSYNEQFF
v_call: TRBV7-2; cdr3_length: 18; j_call: TRBJ1-5; cdr3_aa: CASSLAGRTRLGNQPQHF
v_call: TRBV9; cdr3_length: 14; j_call: TRBJ2-7; cdr3_aa: CASSAKTGNYEQYF
v_call: TRBV7-9; cdr3_length: 14; j_call: TRBJ2-5; cdr3_aa: CASSLLTRQETQYF
v_call: TRBV5-5; cdr3_length: 13; j_call: TRBJ1-3; cdr3_aa: CASSLVGDSTIYF
v_call: TRBV24-1; cdr3_length: 14; j_call: TRBJ1-2; cdr3_aa: CATSDRQANYGYTF
v_call: TRBV24-1; cdr3_length: 14; j_call: TRBJ2-2; cdr3_aa: CATSGTRDTGELFF
v_call: TRBV24-1; cdr3_length: 17; j_call: TRBJ2-5; cdr3_aa: CATSDPRTGGDQETQYF
v_call: TRBV5-6; cdr3_length: 13; j_call: TRBJ1-6; cdr3_aa: CASSGTASRRLHF
v_call: TRBV6-1; cdr3_length: 15; j_call: TRBJ2-7; cdr3_aa: CASSGMQGTSYEQYF
v_call: TRBV7-2; cdr3_length: 16; j_call: TRBJ2-1; cdr3_aa: CASSPTRGSSRNEQFF
v_call: TRBV29-1; cdr3_length: 11; j_call: TRBJ2-3; cdr3_aa: CSALRSDTQYF
v_call: TRBV28; cdr3_length: 15; j_call: TRBJ2-2; cdr3_aa: CASSLAGGGPGELFF
v_call: TRBV7-6; cdr3_length: 14; j_call: TRBJ2-2; cdr3_aa: CASSSGTYTGELFF
v_call: TRBV7-3; cdr3_length: 14; j_call: TRBJ1-6; cdr3_aa: CASSEGRGNSPLHF
v_call: TRBV5-4; cdr3_length: 13; j_call: TRBJ2-7; cdr3_aa: CASSPDRLYEQYF
v_call: TRBV5-5; cdr3_length: 15; j_call: TRBJ2-2; cdr3_aa: CASSLGQGGTGELFF
v_call: TRBV20-1; cdr3_length: 12; j_call: TRBJ2-5; cdr3_aa: CSVEDLRETQYF
v_call: TRBV4-2; cdr3_length: 16; j_call: TRBJ2-7; cdr3_aa: CASSQIGTSGNREQYF
v_call: TRBV5-1; cdr3_length: 12; j_call: TRBJ2-1; cdr3_aa: CASKLDGDEQFF
v_call: TRBV29-1; cdr3_length: 15; j_call: TRBJ2-7; cdr3_aa: CSVEVAAGLAGEQYF
v_call: TRBV6-2/TRBV6-3; cdr3_length: 18; j_call: TRBJ2-5; cdr3_aa: CASSYSGDTHPLQETQYF
v_call: TRBV7-2; cdr3_length: 14; j_call: TRBJ2-3; cdr3_aa: CASSSLDMKDTQYF
v_call: TRBV6-5; cdr3_length: 12; j_call: TRBJ1-2; cdr3_aa: CASSSGPYGYTF
v_call: TRBV5-1; cdr3_length: 15; j_call: TRBJ2-2; cdr3_aa: CASSTGGLNTGELFF
v_call: TRBV10-3; cdr3_length: 16; j_call: TRBJ2-7; cdr3_aa: CAISSGTSGSIDEQYF
v_call: TRBV7-3; cdr3_length: 13; j_call: TRBJ2-3; cdr3_aa: CASSLFERDTQYF
v_call: TRBV12-3/TRBV12-4; cdr3_length: 13; j_call: TRBJ1-6; cdr3_aa: CASSLGVVMALHF
v_call: TRBV7-8; cdr3_length: 14; j_call: TRBJ1-1; cdr3_aa: CASSHNGVATEAFF
v_call: TRBV18; cdr3_length: 13; j_call: TRBJ2-3; cdr3_aa: CASSVGHTDTQYF
v_call: TRBV5-1; cdr3_length: 16; j_call: TRBJ2-1; cdr3_aa: CASSPTTPRKYNEQFF
v_call: TRBV7-2; cdr3_length: 12; j_call: TRBJ2-5; cdr3_aa: CASSLWGETQYF
v_call: TRBV20-1; cdr3_length: 17; j_call: TRBJ2-3; cdr3_aa: CSARDLNSGGPSATQYF
v_call: TRBV6-5; cdr3_length: 12; j_call: TRBJ1-5; cdr3_aa: CASSYSGGTQHF
v_call: TRBV27; cdr3_length: 17; j_call: TRBJ2-2; cdr3_aa: CASSLFTIAGNTGELFF
v_call: TRBV5-1; cdr3_length: 17; j_call: TRBJ2-3; cdr3_aa: CASSLARTGTGTDTQYF
v_call: TRBV5-4; cdr3_length: 14; j_call: TRBJ2-5; cdr3_aa: CASSLRREGETQYF
v_call: TRBV12-3/TRBV12-4; cdr3_length: 16; j_call: TRBJ2-5; cdr3_aa: CASSLLGTGGRETQYF
v_call: TRBV20-1; cdr3_length: 15; j_call: TRBJ2-5; cdr3_aa: CSAYPPVRVLETQYF
v_call: TRBV29-1; cdr3_length: 13; j_call: TRBJ2-5; cdr3_aa: CSGQGTFKGTQYF
v_call: TRBV9; cdr3_length: 12; j_call: TRBJ2-2; cdr3_aa: CASWTNTGELFF
v_call: TRBV2; cdr3_length: 12; j_call: TRBJ2-3; cdr3_aa: CASRTDTDTQYF
v_call: TRBV6-2/TRBV6-3; cdr3_length: 16; j_call: TRBJ2-3; cdr3_aa: CASSYSRGRGTDTQYF
v_call: TRBV10-3; cdr3_length: 13; j_call: TRBJ1-1; cdr3_aa: CAIGRQGGTEAFF
v_call: TRBV4-3; cdr3_length: 15; j_call: TRBJ2-2; cdr3_aa: CASSQGDSNTGELFF